The present T cell receptor (beta chain) was sequenced within a study of blood T cell repertoires in COVID-19. About the research overall: Sites across the United States, Italy and Spain contributed samples from acute and convalescent COVID-19.

It was during active infection that Seattle patients were enrolled and then longitudinally followed. This clone was observed a handful of times. After removal of 7 bases from V and 7 bases from J, the junction contained 2 bases not matched to a gene. CDR1 and CDR2 (germline): SGDLS, YYNGEE. The CDR3 runs to 14 residues. Authors' analysis steps: The assay estimated nucleated cells by amplifying reference gene primers. Here immunoSEQ multiplex PCR was the method, and the copy in TCRdb shows in-frame clones only, minus some. Clone size and V and J calls were adopted from that table, with D and trimming inferred from the DNA. The sample has 250,000 or so clones, 80% to 95% seen once; the top ten hold around 0.83%.

The specimen was peripheral blood. The chain carries TRBV9 and TRBJ2-2, with 15 bases aligning to TRBD2. This TCR came from a man aged 25 to 40 with COVID-19, enrolled during active disease. CDR3 protein: CASQGLAGGGELFF. As DNA, the CDR3 is TGTGCCAGCCAGGGACTAGCGGGGGGCGGGGAGCTGTTTTTT. Complete variable domain (other parts from reference TRBV9 and TRBJ2-2): DSGVTQTPKHLITATGQRVTLRCSPRSGDLSVYWYQQSLDQGLQFLIQYYNGEERAKGNILERFSAQQFPDLHSELNLSSLELGDSALYFCASQGLAGGGELFFGEGSRLTVL.